This T cell receptor (beta chain) was identified during a study of T cell changes during pregnancy in multiple sclerosis. Repertoires were generated with immunoSEQ multiplex PCR, while TCRdb's copy carries only in-frame clones and drops some. The sample has over 65,000 clones, around 90% seen once. CDR3 length: 17 amino acids. V shed 0 bases, J shed 3 bases, and the junction held 8 bases outside the gene matches. CDR1 and CDR2 (germline): SGHDN, FVKESK. The J gene is TRBJ2-7, the V gene TRBV14; 10 bases fit TRBD1. This specimen consisted of peripheral blood, obtained in the first trimester of pregnancy. This clonotype was obtained from a female donor in good health, enrolled as a control in a pregnancy study. CDR3 residues: CASSQDQPGTGVYEQYF. The DNA for the CDR3 is TGTGCCAGCAGCCAAGACCAACCCGGGACAGGGGTCTACGAGCAGTACTTC.